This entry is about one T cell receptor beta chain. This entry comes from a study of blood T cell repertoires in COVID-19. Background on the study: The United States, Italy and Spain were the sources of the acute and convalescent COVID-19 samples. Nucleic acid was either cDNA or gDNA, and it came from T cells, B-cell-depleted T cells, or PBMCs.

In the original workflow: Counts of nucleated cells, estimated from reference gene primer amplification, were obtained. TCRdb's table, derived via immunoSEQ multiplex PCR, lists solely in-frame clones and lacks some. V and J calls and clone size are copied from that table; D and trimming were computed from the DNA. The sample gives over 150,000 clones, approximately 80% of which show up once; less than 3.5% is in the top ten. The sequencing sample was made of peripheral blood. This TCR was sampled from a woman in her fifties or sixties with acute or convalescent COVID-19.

The DNA of the CDR3 is TGTGCCACCAGCATAAAACGGGACAGGGACACTGAAGCTTTCTTT. Its protein product is CATSIKRDRDTEAFF. J is TRBJ1-1 and V is TRBV24-1; 9 nucleotides match TRBD1. This CDR3 is 15 amino acids long. Per the germline V gene, CDR1 is KGHDR and CDR2 is SFDVKD. The V gene end was trimmed by 7 bases and the J gene end by 3 bases; junction bases not matched to a gene: 8.